Below are 26 T cell receptor beta chains sequenced from a single sample in a study of beta chain features in type 1 diabetes. General study points: Among patients with Type 1 diabetes, TCRB CDR3s were moderately but significantly shorter in every one of the four CD4+ subsets.

These receptors have no identified antigens. Since all of the isolated RNA was reverse transcribed, expressed TCRB transcripts were what got sequenced. Clones were read by immunoSEQ multiplex PCR, and TCRdb kept only the in-frame ones, dropping some. The sample shows some 350,000 clones, around 10% of them seen only once. The specimen sequenced was central memory CD4+ T cells from blood. These receptor sequences come from a man between 25 and 39 years old with type 1 diabetes.

The chain joins TRBV5-4 to TRBJ1-1, with D possibly matching TRBD1 (6 bases). V was clipped by 4 bases and J by 1 base, with 14 bases between them. The CDR3 has 15 residues. From germline, CDR1 is SGHNT and CDR2 YYREEE (reference sequence). Here the CDR3 reads CASSPSGQRNTEAFF. The CDR3 nucleotides are TGTGCCAGCAGCCCTTCGGGACAAAGGAACACTGAAGCTTTCTTT.

The chain joins TRBV27 to TRBJ2-5; no clear D gene. Germline values: CDR1 MNHEY, CDR2 SMNVEV (reference sequence). CDR3 length: 13 residues. Trimming took off 6 bases at V and 5 bases at J, with 13 bases between the two ends. In DNA, the CDR3 is TGTGCCAGCAGACGTAAGGGTGGGGAGACCCAGTACTTC. Its protein is CASRRKGGETQYF.

This clone was observed at least ten times. V usage is TRBV29-1 and J usage is TRBJ2-3, with no clear D. Looked up from germline, CDR1 is SQVTM and CDR2 is ANQGSEA. CDR3 size: 11 residues. Deletions cut 5 bases from V and 2 bases from J, with 5 bases between. The CDR3 DNA reads TGCAGCGTTAGCCACACAGATACGCAGTATTTT. Encoded protein: CSVSHTDTQYF.

This clone was seen more than once but under ten times. The CDR3, as DNA: TGTGCCAGCAGCTTAGGTGGATGGCAGGGAATCTACGAGCAGTACTTC. It translates to CASSLGGWQGIYEQYF. The gene calls are TRBV7-2 and TRBJ2-7; maybe TRBD1 (5 bases). The V end was cut by 1 base, the J end by 3 bases, with 16 bases between. Germline values: CDR1 SGHTA, CDR2 FQGNSA. The CDR3 is made up of 16 amino acids.

In this sample, this clone turned up a few times. The V call is TRBV28, the J call TRBJ1-2; D call uncertain. V was clipped by 9 bases and J by 3 bases, with 11 bases between them. CDR3 length: 12 residues. Per the germline V gene, CDR1 is MDHEN and CDR2 is SYDVKM. CDR3 in amino acids: CASKREDYGYTF. DNA for the CDR3: TGTGCCAGTAAGAGGGAGGACTATGGCTACACCTTC.

In its sample, this clone was seen many times. The chain couples TRBV28 to TRBJ2-6, with D possibly being TRBD1 (5 bases). Germline assignment: CDR1 MDHEN and CDR2 SYDVKM. Trimming shortened V by 6 bases and J by 1 base, and 13 bases separated the two germline ends. The CDR3 is made up of 16 amino acids. The chain's CDR3 is CASRRQGPSGANVLTF. CDR3 sequence (DNA): TGTGCCAGCAGGCGGCAGGGTCCTTCTGGGGCCAACGTCCTGACTTTC.

The genes are TRBV6-5 and TRBJ2-2; D is perhaps TRBD2 (5 bases). In germline, CDR1 is MNHEY, CDR2 SVGAGI. V gave up 2 bases and J gave up 5 bases, with 6 bases separating them. There are 13 residues in the CDR3. In nucleotides, the CDR3 is TGTGCCAGCAGTTACCGGGAAACCGGGGAGCTGTTTTTT. Its protein product is CASSYRETGELFF.

This clone was seen only a few times. The V call is TRBV9, the J call TRBJ2-5; 12 positions match TRBD1. The CDR3 extends over 17 amino acids. Germline V gene lookup returns CDR1 SGDLS and CDR2 YYNGEE. Trimming took 0 bases from V and 5 from J; bases not matched to a gene: 8. This chain's CDR3 is CASSVATGQGASETQYF. Here the CDR3 DNA reads TGTGCCAGCAGCGTAGCTACGGGACAGGGGGCGTCGGAGACCCAGTACTTC.

The CDR3, as DNA: TGTGCCAGCAGTCCCCTTCGGACAGGGGGGGACTACGAGCAGTACTTC. Its protein product is CASSPLRTGGDYEQYF. The gene calls are TRBV27 and TRBJ2-7; 10 nucleotides line up with TRBD1. CDR1 is MNHEY and CDR2 is SMNVEV in the germline V gene (reference sequence). After removal of 5 bases from V and 3 bases from J, the junction contained 10 bases not matched to a gene. The CDR3 consists of 16 residues.

This clone was counted a few times. This chain links TRBV28 with TRBJ1-5; D not resolved. V lost 2 bases and J lost 3, with 11 bases in between. Germline CDR1 is MDHEN and CDR2 is SYDVKM. CDR3 length equals 15 residues. CDR3 DNA sequence: TGTGCCAGCAGTTTAGGCAACTCTATCAATCAGCCCCAGCATTTT. This codes for CASSLGNSINQPQHF.

This clone has just one count. This chain links TRBV6-5 with TRBJ2-2; D is unclear. The ends were cut back, 5 bases at V and 6 bases at J, with 7 bases in the middle. The CDR3 is 12 amino acids. Germline CDR1 reads MNHEY; CDR2 reads SVGAGI. CDR3 nucleotides: TGTGCCAGCAGTCAGAGCGCCGGGGAGCTGTTTTTT. Translation gives CASSQSAGELFF.

The J gene is TRBJ2-7, the V gene TRBV2, with D tentatively TRBD2 (6 bases). The V and J ends lost 6 bases and 3 bases respectively, with 12 bases between them. The CDR3 totals 13 residues. CDR1 is SNHLY and CDR2 is FYNNEI in the germline V gene. The CDR3 DNA is TGTGCCAGCAGGCGGGACGCCAACTACGAGCAGTACTTC. It is translated as CASRRDANYEQYF.

The chain recombines TRBV2 with TRBJ2-7; D is possibly TRBD1 (6 bases). V was trimmed by 3 bases and J by 7 bases, leaving 13 bases between them. The CDR3 is 13 amino acids. CDR1 SNHLY and CDR2 FYNNEI come from the germline V gene. The CDR3 nucleotides are TGTGCCAGCAGTGATCTGGTCAGGGGTGAGCAGTACTTC. It codes for CASSDLVRGEQYF. The full variable domain, rest sourced from reference TRBV2 and TRBJ2-7, is EPEVTQTPSHQVTQMGQEVILRCVPISNHLYFYWYRQILGQKVEFLVSFYNNEISEKSEIFDDQFSVERPDGSNFTLKIRSTKLEDSAMYFCASSDLVRGEQYFGPGTRLTVT.

The chain is built from TRBV18 and TRBJ2-3; 9 nucleotides line up with TRBD1. Per germline, CDR1 KGHSH and CDR2 LQKENI. V gave up 4 bases and J gave up 6 bases; unmatched junction bases: 14. The CDR3 has 17 amino acids. This CDR3 reads CASSRGKGQGTEDTQYF. The CDR3 nucleotides are TGTGCCAGCTCACGGGGTAAAGGACAGGGGACAGAGGATACGCAGTATTTT.

This clone was counted between two and nine times. This chain connects TRBV19 to TRBJ2-1, with D tentatively TRBD2 (5 bases). CDR1 and CDR2 from the germline V gene are LNHDA and SQIVND (reference sequence). The germline V and J ends were trimmed by 5 bases and 7 bases, with 18 bases remaining between them. This CDR3 has 15 amino acids. The CDR3 sequence: CASSPQRIRANEQFF. CDR3 nucleotide sequence: TGTGCCAGTAGTCCGCAGCGGATTAGAGCGAATGAGCAGTTCTTC.

V and J are TRBV7-6 and TRBJ2-2; D is perhaps TRBD2 (6 bases). The germline gives CDR1 SGHVS, CDR2 FNYEAQ. With 4 bases removed from V and 1 base from J, the gap between germline ends came to 16 bases. CDR3 length: 17 residues. CDR3: CASSSGGGSGNTGELFF. The DNA for the CDR3 is TGTGCCAGCAGCTCTGGCGGAGGGTCGGGGAACACCGGGGAGCTGTTTTTT. The whole variable domain, remainder taken from reference TRBV7-6 and TRBJ2-2, is GAGVSQSPRYKVTKRGQDVALRCDPISGHVSLYWYRQALGQGPEFLTYFNYEAQQDKSGLPNDRFSAERPEGSISTLTIQRTEQRDSAMYRCASSSGGGSGNTGELFFGEGSRLTVL.

This clone has ten or more counts. The genes are TRBV5-1 and TRBJ2-2, with 9 nucleotides matching TRBD1. Trimming at V came to 5 bases and at J to 4 bases, leaving 6 bases not matched to a gene. In germline, CDR1 is SGHRS, CDR2 YFSETQ. The CDR3 totals 15 residues. The CDR3 nucleotides read TGCGCCAGCAGTCCCGTGACAGGGGGCACCGGGGAGCTGTTTTTT. Translating it yields CASSPVTGGTGELFF.

The genes are TRBV29-1 and TRBJ2-5, with D possibly TRBD2 on 6 matching bases. The CDR3 is 14 amino acids. Trimming stripped 7 bases from V and 1 base from J, with 16 bases between. Germline V gene data show CDR1 as SQVTM and CDR2 as ANQGSEA. CDR3 in amino acids: CSARERAFQETQYF. In nucleotides, the CDR3 is TGCAGCGCCCGGGAGAGGGCCTTCCAAGAGACCCAGTACTTC.

There are a few counts of this clone. The chain joins TRBV5-4 to TRBJ2-7; 7 bases match TRBD1. CDR1 is SGHNT, CDR2 YYREEE, per germline (reference sequence). The CDR3 consists of 18 residues. V trimming: 4 bases; J trimming: 3 bases; junction bases outside the gene matches: 19. The DNA of the CDR3 is TGTGCCAGCAGCGTGAGACAGGGAACGAACTTACCTTACTACGAGCAGTACTTC. This sequence encodes CASSVRQGTNLPYYEQYF.

This clone came up many times. The chain joins TRBV29-1 to TRBJ2-6, with D unresolved. V lost 8 bases and J 0 bases, leaving 20 bases between the germline ends. The CDR3 loop spans 17 amino acids. In germline, CDR1 is SQVTM, CDR2 ANQGSEA. CDR3: CSSLGDGSGSGANVLTF. As DNA, the CDR3 is TGCAGCTCCCTTGGAGACGGGTCCGGCTCTGGGGCCAACGTCCTGACTTTC.

DNA of the CDR3: TGTGCCAGCAGCCAAGGAATCGGGACAGGGGGCTTACATGGCTACACCTTC. It codes for CASSQGIGTGGLHGYTF. V gene TRBV4-2 combines with J gene TRBJ1-2; 12 nucleotides match TRBD1. V dropped 1 base and J dropped 6; count of bases not matched to a gene: 9. This CDR3 region has 17 residues. Germline-derived CDR1 and CDR2 are LGHNA and YNFKEQ.

There are many counts of this clone. This chain connects TRBV7-3 to TRBJ2-1, with 14 positions matching TRBD2. The germline V gene has CDR1 SGHTA and CDR2 FQGTGA. V shed 5 bases and J 8 bases; nucleotides not matched to a gene: 5. This CDR3 contains 15 residues. DNA for the CDR3: TGTGCCAGCAGCCGCGGGACTAGCGGGAGCCATGAGCAGTTCTTC. Protein: CASSRGTSGSHEQFF.

The V call is TRBV7-3, the J call TRBJ2-7, with D possibly being TRBD1 (6 bases). Trimming removed 5 bases at V and 3 bases at J, with 11 bases between. CDR3 length equals 13 residues. Per the germline V gene, CDR1 is SGHTA and CDR2 is FQGTGA. CDR3 nucleotides: TGTGCCAGCAGCCCGACAGGAGGCTACGAGCAGTACTTC. Translating gives CASSPTGGYEQYF. Looking up the rest from reference TRBV7-3 and TRBJ2-7 gives the full variable domain: GAGVSQTPSNKVTEKGKYVELRCDPISGHTALYWYRQSLGQGPEFLIYFQGTGAADDSGLPNDRFFAVRPEGSVSTLKIQRTERGDSAVYLCASSPTGGYEQYFGPGTRLTVT.

This clone has only a few counts. The chain employs TRBV7-9 and TRBJ1-2; 7 bases align to TRBD1. Germline V gives CDR1 SEHNR, CDR2 FQNEAQ (reference sequence). The CDR3 length is 13 residues. V shed 6 bases, J shed 6 bases, and the junction held 7 bases outside the gene matches. Written as DNA, the CDR3 is TGTGCCAGCAGGGGGGACAGCGGGCATGGCTACACCTTC. It translates to CASRGDSGHGYTF.

In its sample, this clone was seen a few times. The CDR3 bases are TGTGCCAGTAGCGACAGGGGGAACAATCAGCCCCAGCATTTT. Its translation is CASSDRGNNQPQHF. V gene TRBV19 combines with J gene TRBJ1-5, with 9 positions matching TRBD1. CDR1 and CDR2 from the germline V gene are LNHDA and SQIVND (reference sequence). This CDR3 spans 14 amino acids. V was pared by 6 bases and J by 3 bases, with 3 bases of the junction left unmatched. Using reference TRBV19 and TRBJ1-5 for the parts outside the CDR3, the full variable domain is DGGITQSPKYLFRKEGQNVTLSCEQNLNHDAMYWYRQDPGQGLRLIYYSQIVNDFQKGDIAEGYSVSREKKESFPLTVTSAQKNPTAFYLCASSDRGNNQPQHFGDGTRLSIL.

The sample holds a few counts of this clone. The rearrangement joins TRBV28 to TRBJ2-7, with 8 nucleotides matching TRBD2. Germline V gene data show CDR1 as MDHEN and CDR2 as SYDVKM. The CDR3 is made up of 16 amino acids. The ends lost 6 bases at V and 1 base at J; junction bases unmatched: 11. CDR3 DNA: TGTGCCAGCAGACCTTACAGCGGGAGCCTTTCCTACGAGCAGTACTTC. It encodes CASRPYSGSLSYEQYF.